This T cell receptor (beta chain) was documented in a study of blood T cell repertoires in COVID-19. About the research overall: Nucleic acid was either cDNA or gDNA, and it came from T cells, B-cell-depleted T cells, or PBMCs.

This CDR3 is built from 13 residues. V was cut by 4 bases and J by 5 bases, with 11 bases left in between. CDR1 is SGHTA and CDR2 is FQGTGA in the germline V gene. The authors' processing: By means of reference gene primer amplification, nucleated cell counts were estimated. The assay was immunoSEQ multiplex PCR, and TCRdb's table has in-frame clones only and misses some. V and J calls and clone size are copied from that table; D and trimming were computed from the DNA. The profile shows 150,000 to 200,000 clones, approximately 88% of them singletons. This clonotype was obtained from a human donor in a cohort sampled during active COVID-19. Sequenced input: peripheral blood. This chain joins TRBV7-3 and TRBJ2-5; tentative D call: TRBD2 (7 bases). The CDR3 spells CASSYREGETQYF. CDR3 coding DNA: TGTGCCAGCAGCTACAGGGAGGGGGAGACCCAGTACTTC.